This record covers a single TCR beta chain. Antigen specificity is unknown. Naive CD8 cells lacked CD45RO, underwent positive selection for CCR7 and left out terminally differentiated effector memory CD45RA+ cells. This sample was included in a study of shared clonotypes between healthy human individuals. Study context: Plates per donor: three CD4 naive, three CD4 memory, two CD8 naive, one CD8 memory. General observations from the study: Only blood was sampled, and tissue TCR repertoires likely differ from blood ones.

The genomic DNA of each subset was split evenly across several immunoSEQ plates. Profiled with immunoSEQ multiplex PCR; TCRdb holds only in-frame clones, not every one. The sample lists about 820,000 clones; more than 85% were seen once. This TCR came from a young man in good health. Sequenced material: naive CD8+ T cells sorted from blood.

The DNA of the CDR3 is TGTGCCAGCAGCACGGAGGGGAGGACCCAGTACTTC. Translating it yields CASSTEGRTQYF. V gene TRBV27 combines with J gene TRBJ2-5; D may be TRBD2 (6 bases). Germline CDR1 reads MNHEY; CDR2 reads SMNVEV (reference sequence). The CDR3 loop spans 12 amino acids. The V gene lost 6 bases and the J gene lost 7 bases, with 12 bases spanning the gap.